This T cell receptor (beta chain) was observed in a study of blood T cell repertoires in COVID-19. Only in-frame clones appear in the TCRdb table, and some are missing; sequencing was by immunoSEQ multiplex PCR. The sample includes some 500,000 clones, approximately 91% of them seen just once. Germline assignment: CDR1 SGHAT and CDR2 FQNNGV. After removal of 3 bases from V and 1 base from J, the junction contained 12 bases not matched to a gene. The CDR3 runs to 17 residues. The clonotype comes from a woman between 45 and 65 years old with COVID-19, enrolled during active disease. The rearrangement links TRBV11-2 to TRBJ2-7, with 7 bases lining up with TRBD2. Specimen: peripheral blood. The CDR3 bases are TGTGCCAGCAGCTTTTCCCTGGCGGGGGATCTTTCCTACGAGCAGTACTTC. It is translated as CASSFSLAGDLSYEQYF.